This T cell receptor beta chain was profiled in a study of glioma-infiltrating T cells after dendritic cell vaccination (dated by TCRdb to the mid-2010s). Regarding the research as a whole: A cohort of 15 glioblastoma patients from Phase I and II dendritic cell vaccination trials was included, of whom 9 were newly diagnosed and 6 had recurrent disease. Patients received autologous tumor lysate-pulsed dendritic cell vaccination between about 2003 and 2012. The vaccine consisted of monocyte-derived dendritic cells cultured less than 9 days with IL-4 and GM-CSF, then pulsed overnight with autologous tumor lysate. Each patient was given three intradermal dendritic cell vaccine injections, spaced two weeks apart, in the arm below the axilla. In glioblastoma patients vaccinated with dendritic cells, deep sequencing of TCR beta CDR3 regions served to measure the amount of tumor-infiltrating lymphocytes and to compare repertoires between tumor and blood. TCR sequencing metrics, including TIL content and tumor-blood repertoire overlap, were correlated with survival after dendritic cell vaccination.

The immunoSEQ assay amplified TCRB CDR3 regions from approximately 2 micrograms of genomic DNA, or from all available DNA when less than that amount was available. Multiplex PCR used 60 forward primers for TCR V beta segments and 13 reverse primers for J beta segments. To estimate reads per starting template, synthetic control templates were spiked into each sample at limiting dilution. The Illumina HiSeq System generated sequencing reads of 87 bp. On the study's bioinformatics: PCR and sequencing errors were removed by a nearest neighbor algorithm that merged closely related sequences. TCR overlap was defined as the percentage of unique tumor TCR beta sequences that were also found in the peripheral blood of the same patient. Not all clones reach the TCRdb copy of this immuneACCESS table, which keeps in-frame sequences only. Checked studies attribute under half of the gap to unresolved V genes and leave the rest unexplained. Clonal size and the V and J genes are those of that table, whereas D and trimming came from the DNA. The sample table shows roughly 100,000 clones, and roughly 79% are seen once. 9.5% to 15% of the sample is in the top ten clones.

Sequences SGHTA (CDR1) and FQGNSA (CDR2) are obtained from the germline V gene. The cysteine opens and the phenylalanine closes a CDR3 of 16 amino acids. Only the CDR3 DNA stays, 48 bases, in frame from base 1. V is pared back by 5 bases and J by 0 bases, with 14 bases lying between the germline termini. What the research found in general, with its limitations: TCR clonality showed no direct relationship with survival, which suggests that a diverse polyclonal response may matter. Higher estimated pretreatment TIL content predicted longer time to progression and overall survival after dendritic cell vaccination. The response model built on TCR overlap across three groups was characterized as speculative, with prospective validation still needed. The cohort was small and heterogeneous, and full blood and tumor sets were available for few patients, with initial-recurrent tumor pairs available for even fewer patients.

To note about this clone: No cognate antigen has been identified for it. Base-call qualities are not available, and no considerably larger clone is one nucleotide away.

To be selected, patients needed enough residual fresh-frozen tumor tissue and more than two years of available survival data. An isocitrate dehydrogenase mutation was not carried by any of the glioblastoma patients, although molecular status was otherwise variable. PBMC collection took place before vaccination, two weeks after the third vaccination, and at tumor progression if progression occurred. The Qiagen DNeasy Blood extraction Kit was used for extraction of genomic DNA. The specimen comprised blood, sampled before dendritic cell vaccination. The chain couples TRBV7-2 to TRBJ1-3; the D gene is perhaps TRBD1, on 6 matching bases. The sequence was collected from a human donor with glioblastoma. The CDR3 protein: CASSNTTGYSGNTIYF. The DNA is as follows: TGTGCCAGCAGCAACACGACAGGATACTCTGGAAACACCATATATTTT.